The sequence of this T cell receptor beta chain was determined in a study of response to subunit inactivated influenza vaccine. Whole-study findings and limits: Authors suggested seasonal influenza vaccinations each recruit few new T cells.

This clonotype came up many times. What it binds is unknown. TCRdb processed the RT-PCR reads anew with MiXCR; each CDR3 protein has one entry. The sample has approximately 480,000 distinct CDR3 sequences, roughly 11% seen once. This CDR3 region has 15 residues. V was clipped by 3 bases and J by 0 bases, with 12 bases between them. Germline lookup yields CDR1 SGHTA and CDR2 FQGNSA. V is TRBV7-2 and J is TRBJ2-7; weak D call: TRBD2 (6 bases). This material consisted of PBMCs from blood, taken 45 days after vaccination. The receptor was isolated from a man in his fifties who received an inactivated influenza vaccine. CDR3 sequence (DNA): TGTGCCAGCAGCTTTAGCGGATTAAGCTCCTACGAGCAGTACTTC. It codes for CASSFSGLSSYEQYF. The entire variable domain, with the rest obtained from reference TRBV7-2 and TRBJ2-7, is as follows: GAGVSQSPSNKVTEKGKDVELRCDPISGHTALYWYRQSLGQGLEFLIYFQGNSAPDKSGLPSDRFSAERTGGSVSTLTIQRTQQEDSAVYLCASSFSGLSSYEQYFGPGTRLTVT.